What follows are 27 T cell receptor beta chains derived from one specimen sequenced in a study of shared clonotypes between healthy human individuals (TCRdb year 2020). CD8 naive samples were obtained by positive selection for CCR7 among CD45RO-negative cells, yielding a CD45RA+CCR7+ population from which TemRA cells were excluded. Library creation used the immunoSEQ multiplex PCR assay. TCRdb's version of the immuneACCESS table is confined to in-frame rearrangements and falls short of the full clone set. An unresolved V gene accounts for under half of the shortfall where checked; the remainder is of unknown origin. This sample gives about 680,000 clones in total; about 91% of them show up just once. More than 20% of the sample rests with the top ten. Sequences were obtained from naive CD8+ T cells sorted from blood. The sample's cell subset or site label, in plain terms: CD45RA+CCR7+. The origin of the receptors is a man aged 25 to 45 in good health.

This clone was observed a single time. V gene TRBV4-1 combines with J gene TRBJ2-5; 8 positions agree with TRBD1. Germline V gene lookup returns CDR1 MGHRA and CDR2 YSYEKL. CDR3 length: 15 amino acids. Trimming at V came to 2 bases and at J to 3 bases, leaving 5 bases not matched to a gene. The CDR3 protein is CASSQIETGEETQYF. As DNA, the CDR3 is TGCGCCAGCAGCCAAATTGAGACAGGGGAAGAGACCCAGTACTTC.

Note on this clone: Other DNA sequences in this sample translate to the same CDR3. This chain links TRBV18 with TRBJ2-7, with D hard to call. Germline CDR1 is KGHSH and CDR2 is LQKENI. The CDR3 totals 13 residues. Trimming stripped 0 bases from V and 1 base from J, with 4 bases between. CDR3 DNA sequence: TGTGCCAGCTCACCACCGTCATCCTACGAGCAGTACTTC. It encodes CASSPPSSYEQYF.

V is TRBV28 and J is TRBJ2-2; D is unclear. Trimming cost V 3 bases and J 1 base, with 3 bases left between them. The CDR3 consists of 13 residues. Germline V CDR1 and CDR2: MDHEN, SYDVKM. CDR3 sequence: CASSFGNTGELFF. The CDR3 region has the DNA TGTGCCAGCAGTTTCGGGAACACCGGGGAGCTGTTTTTT. Full variable domain (outside the CDR3, taken from reference TRBV28 and TRBJ2-2): DVKVTQSSRYLVKRTGEKVFLECVQDMDHENMFWYRQDPGLGLRLIYFSYDVKMKEKGDIPEGYSVSREKKERFSLILESASTNQTSMYLCASSFGNTGELFFGEGSRLTVL.

Here the CDR3 DNA reads TGTGCCAGCAGCCGGCGGGTCGCTTACTACGAGCAGTACTTC. Translation: CASSRRVAYYEQYF. V gene TRBV2 combines with J gene TRBJ2-7, with D maybe TRBD2 (5 bases). The CDR3 has 14 residues. Deletions cut 6 bases from V and 3 bases from J, with 15 bases between. Looked up from germline, CDR1 is SNHLY and CDR2 is FYNNEI.

The J gene is TRBJ2-1, the V gene TRBV7-2; D call uncertain. Germline CDR1 SGHTA, CDR2 FQGNSA. V was trimmed by 0 bases and J by 0 bases, leaving 9 bases between them. The CDR3 contains 16 residues. CDR3 nucleotides: TGTGCCAGCAGCTTAGCGGCCTATAGCTCCTACAATGAGCAGTTCTTC. It translates to CASSLAAYSSYNEQFF.

The chain couples TRBV7-9 to TRBJ2-3; TRBD1 agrees at 9 bases. The J segment lost 8 bases and the V segment lost 5 bases, leaving 11 bases of the junction unmatched. The CDR3 runs to 15 residues. Germline CDR1 and CDR2: SEHNR and FQNEAQ (reference sequence). CDR3 sequence (DNA): TGTGCCAGCAGCGTACAACAGGGGGCGCCGGGTACGCAGTATTTT. Its protein is CASSVQQGAPGTQYF.

The chain uses TRBV15 and TRBJ2-3, with 7 bases aligning to TRBD2. CDR1 and CDR2 from the germline V gene are LNHNV and YYDKDF (reference sequence). V shed 1 base, J shed 6 bases, and the junction held 10 bases outside the gene matches. This CDR3 has 16 residues. The CDR3 sequence is CATSRGAGVSGDTQYF. The CDR3 DNA sequence: TGTGCCACCAGCAGAGGGGCGGGAGTATCGGGTGATACGCAGTATTTT.

V gene TRBV6-5 combines with J gene TRBJ2-2; D might be TRBD1 (5 bases). Germline CDR1 and CDR2: MNHEY and SVGAGI. This CDR3 region has 15 residues. Trimming cost V 0 bases and J 4 bases, with 9 bases left between them. This CDR3 is CASSYSSGATGELFF. As DNA, the CDR3 is TGTGCCAGCAGTTACTCGAGTGGGGCCACCGGGGAGCTGTTTTTT.

This clone was seen a single time. This chain joins TRBV7-8 and TRBJ2-2, with D unresolved. Looked up from germline, CDR1 is SGHVS and CDR2 is FQNEAQ. This CDR3 region has 16 residues. V lost 0 bases, J lost 0 bases, and 8 bases lay in between. The CDR3 nucleotides are TGTGCCAGCAGCTTAGCGGGGAATGCGAACACCGGGGAGCTGTTTTTT. Translating gives CASSLAGNANTGELFF.

The rearrangement joins TRBV7-2 to TRBJ2-3; 10 positions match TRBD2. Germline CDR1 is SGHTA and CDR2 is FQGNSA. J was trimmed by 3 bases and V by 2 bases; bases with no gene match: 8. The CDR3 loop spans 17 amino acids. The CDR3 is CASSLKREGGVTDTQYF. The CDR3 bases are TGTGCCAGCAGCTTAAAGCGGGAGGGAGGGGTGACAGATACGCAGTATTTT.

The rearrangement links TRBV13 to TRBJ1-1; a weak D match, TRBD1 (6 bases). The CDR3 is 16 amino acids. Germline CDR1 reads PRHDT; CDR2 reads FYEKMQ (reference sequence). V lost 4 bases to trimming and J lost 0 bases, with 15 bases between them. The CDR3 protein is CASSSPGQYMNTEAFF. Written as DNA, the CDR3 is TGTGCCAGCAGCTCCCCCGGACAGTACATGAACACTGAAGCTTTCTTT.

CDR3 nucleotides: TGTGCCAGCAGTCAGCGGGAGGATTCCTACAATGAGCAGTTCTTC. It translates to CASSQREDSYNEQFF. The chain joins TRBV28 to TRBJ2-1; TRBD2 matches 9 bases. Germline lookup yields CDR1 MDHEN and CDR2 SYDVKM. This CDR3 is 15 amino acids long. Trimming cost V 5 bases and J 1 base; bases outside gene matches: 3.

The chain is built from TRBV5-4 and TRBJ2-7, with 7 bases matching TRBD2. The germline V gene has CDR1 SGHNT and CDR2 YYREEE (reference sequence). The CDR3 extends over 14 amino acids. The junction had 7 bases not matched to a gene; V was cut back by 4 bases and J by 3 bases. The CDR3 reads CASSPGREIYEQYF. The CDR3 DNA reads TGTGCCAGCAGCCCGGGGCGGGAGATCTACGAGCAGTACTTC.

The CDR3 is CASRPGTAYEQYF. CDR3 nucleotide sequence: TGTGCCAGCCGACCCGGGACAGCCTACGAGCAGTACTTC. This chain links TRBV7-9 with TRBJ2-7; 7 positions agree with TRBD1. V lost 8 bases, J lost 2 bases, and 6 bases stayed unmatched. In germline, CDR1 is SEHNR, CDR2 FQNEAQ (reference sequence). The length of the CDR3 is 13 residues.

In this sample, this clone turned up once. The chain joins TRBV9 to TRBJ2-1; TRBD2 matches at 10 bases. The CDR3 totals 15 residues. The junction had 4 bases not matched to a gene; V was cut back by 4 bases and J by 3 bases. Germline CDR1 reads SGDLS; CDR2 reads YYNGEE. The CDR3: CASSPTSGVYNEQFF. As DNA, the CDR3 is TGTGCCAGCAGCCCTACTAGCGGGGTCTACAATGAGCAGTTCTTC.

J is TRBJ1-2 and V is TRBV7-8; possibly TRBD1 for D (5 bases). CDR3 length equals 16 residues. V lost 2 bases and J 0 bases, leaving 13 bases between the germline ends. Germline assignment: CDR1 SGHVS and CDR2 FQNEAQ. CDR3 residues: CASSLQSAGTNYGYTF. In DNA form, the CDR3 reads TGTGCCAGCAGCTTACAGTCGGCAGGGACTAACTATGGCTACACCTTC.

This clone appeared once. The chain employs TRBV12-2 and TRBJ2-2; whether TRBD1, the table's D call, matches the DNA was not checked. TRBV12-2 is deemed a pseudogene. The CDR3 is 16 amino acids. The CDR3 coding sequence is TGTGCAAGTCGCTTAAGGACAGGGAGGAACACCGGGGAGCTGTTTTTT. This gives the protein CASRLRTGRNTGELFF.

This rearrangement joins TRBV4-1 to TRBJ2-7; D is unclear. Trimming took off 0 bases at V and 2 bases at J, with 14 bases between the two ends. Germline CDR1 reads MGHRA; CDR2 reads YSYEKL. The CDR3 loop spans 16 amino acids. As DNA, the CDR3 is TGCGCCAGCAGCCAAGATCGTAGCCAGTTAGCCTACGAGCAGTACTTC. This translates into CASSQDRSQLAYEQYF.

V usage is TRBV25-1 and J usage is TRBJ1-5; no definite D call. Germline V gene sequence: CDR1 MGHDK, CDR2 SYGVNS. This CDR3 has 13 residues. V was trimmed by 4 bases and J by 3 bases, leaving 7 bases between them. DNA for the CDR3: TGTGCCAGCAGTGGATCTTCCAATCAGCCCCAGCATTTT. Translated: CASSGSSNQPQHF.

The chain employs TRBV25-1 and TRBJ2-1; unclear D gene. Germline CDR1 reads MGHDK; CDR2 reads SYGVNS. The CDR3 contains 12 residues. V was shortened by 5 bases and J by 4 bases, with 6 bases between the two germline ends. CDR3 nucleotides: TGTGCCAGCAGTTGGGGTTACAATGAGCAGTTCTTC. This gives the protein CASSWGYNEQFF.

The chain links TRBV11-2 to TRBJ1-1; no clear D. Germline loops: CDR1 SGHAT, CDR2 FQNNGV. Trimming took 5 bases from V and 1 from J, leaving 14 bases between them. The CDR3 has 15 residues. The CDR3 coding sequence is TGTGCCAGCAGCCCAGCCGGCCAGACGAACACTGAAGCTTTCTTT. Translating gives CASSPAGQTNTEAFF.

The chain joins TRBV7-8 to TRBJ2-3, with D possibly being TRBD2 (5 bases). The CDR3 runs to 15 residues. V lost 0 bases and J 4 bases, leaving 11 bases between the germline ends. Germline CDR1 and CDR2: SGHVS and FQNEAQ. The CDR3 loop reads CASSLAFGVSDTQYF. CDR3 nucleotides: TGTGCCAGCAGCTTAGCTTTCGGGGTCTCAGATACGCAGTATTTT.

This clone was counted once. The chain links TRBV7-9 to TRBJ2-1, with a possible D match to TRBD2 (5 bases). Germline loops: CDR1 SEHNR, CDR2 FQNEAQ (reference sequence). V was cut by 6 bases and J by 0 bases, with 12 bases left in between. The CDR3 extends over 15 amino acids. CDR3 sequence (DNA): TGTGCCAGCAGTGGACTCCAGAGCTCCTACAATGAGCAGTTCTTC. This codes for CASSGLQSSYNEQFF.

This chain connects TRBV7-6 to TRBJ2-3, with D unclear. Per germline, CDR1 SGHVS and CDR2 FNYEAQ. Deletions cut 1 base from V and 2 bases from J, with 4 bases between. This CDR3 region has 13 residues. CDR3 bases: TGTGCCAGCAGCTTAGGAGCCACAGATACGCAGTATTTT. Its translation: CASSLGATDTQYF.

For the CDR3, the DNA is TGTGCCAGCAGCCCTCCCGGACAGGGGTCGGGCTACAATGAGCAGTTCTTC. Translation: CASSPPGQGSGYNEQFF. The J gene is TRBJ2-1, the V gene TRBV28; 9 bases line up with TRBD1. Germline V gene lookup returns CDR1 MDHEN and CDR2 SYDVKM. The V gene end was trimmed by 6 bases and the J gene end by 3 bases; junction bases not matched to a gene: 12. This CDR3 is built from 17 residues.

The rearrangement links TRBV19 to TRBJ2-7, with D perhaps TRBD1 (5 bases). Germline assignment: CDR1 LNHDA and CDR2 SQIVND (reference sequence). The CDR3 totals 14 residues. V was pared by 4 bases and J by 0 bases, with 10 bases between. CDR3 coding DNA: TGTGCCAGTAGTACAGGGCAAAGCTCCTACGAGCAGTACTTC. This encodes CASSTGQSSYEQYF.

The chain has TRBV19 and TRBJ2-7; D unclear. CDR3 length: 15 residues. Trimming stripped 0 bases from V and 4 bases from J, with 13 bases between. Germline CDR1 and CDR2: LNHDA and SQIVND (reference sequence). The CDR3 bases are TGTGCCAGTAGTATAGATGCAGGCACCTTATACGAGCAGTACTTC. Protein sequence: CASSIDAGTLYEQYF.